Detailed here is one T cell receptor beta chain. This entry belongs to a study of PD-L1 blockade in urothelial cancer. Study-wide background: Each patient had 0 to 3 earlier chemotherapy regimens. Blood analyses occurred 3 weeks (second dose) and 6 weeks post treatment start.

Synthetic templates analogous to TCR were spiked into all PCRs individually. Sequencing was performed with immunoSEQ multiplex PCR; in TCRdb, only in-frame clones are kept and a portion is missing. This sample has 45,000 to 60,000 clones, with 70% to 90% found just once. CDR3 size: 14 residues. The J segment lost 6 bases and the V segment lost 11 bases, leaving 15 bases of the junction unmatched. Germline lookup yields CDR1 MNHEY and CDR2 SVGAGI. This receptor was obtained from a man in his sixties with urothelial cancer. V is TRBV6-5 and J is TRBJ1-1, with TRBD1 identical over 7 bases. Sequenced here: PBMCs, sampled around atezolizumab (anti-PD-L1) treatment. The CDR3 loop is CASNLSPGQAEAFF. CDR3 DNA sequence: TGTGCCTCGAACCTATCTCCCGGACAGGCTGAAGCTTTCTTT.